This TCR beta chain was sequenced in a study of T cell repertoires in cytomegalovirus infection. About the study: It was the public TCR beta signatures that indicated both CMV infection and matching HLA type. Study-level results: CMV-specific TCR beta clonotypes restricted by HLA-C dominated the ex vivo response.

Comment on this clonotype: Its antigen remains unidentified.

In TCRdb, the reads were re-called with MiXCR into one record per CDR3 protein. The table has about 100,000 distinct CDR3 sequences, around 40% seen once. The CDR3 contains 14 residues. The germline V gene has CDR1 MNHEY and CDR2 SMNVEV (reference sequence). V was clipped by 3 bases and J by 7 bases, with 12 bases between them. The rearrangement links TRBV27 to TRBJ1-4; D not resolved. The sample here was CD8+ T cells from cultured PBMCs, taken from culture after CMV antigen stimulation. The clonotype originates from a human donor in good health (CMV status not recorded). Some clones in this sample may be carry-over from other donors' samples. CDR3 coding DNA: TGTGCCAGCAGTTTCACGGGAGGCTCTGAAAAACTGTTTTTT. Its protein is CASSFTGGSEKLFF.